This T cell receptor (beta chain) was sequenced for a study of blood T cell repertoires in COVID-19. Assay: immunoSEQ multiplex PCR; the TCRdb copy retains only in-frame clones and omits some. This sample carries about 150,000 clones, 70% to 90% of them seen once, and the ten largest clones take around 0.63%. This clone was found once. CDR3 length: 15 amino acids. Trimming pared 3 bases from V and 0 bases from J, leaving 6 bases between. Germline V gene sequence: CDR1 LNHDA, CDR2 SQIVND (reference sequence). It was during active infection that Seattle patients were enrolled and then longitudinally followed.

The sequencing input was peripheral blood. The chain joins TRBV19 to TRBJ2-6; the D is unclear. The sequence was obtained from a man aged 55 to 69 with COVID-19, enrolled during active disease. The CDR3 loop is CASSMQASGANVLTF. The DNA of the CDR3 is TGTGCCAGTAGTATGCAAGCCTCTGGGGCCAACGTCCTGACTTTC.